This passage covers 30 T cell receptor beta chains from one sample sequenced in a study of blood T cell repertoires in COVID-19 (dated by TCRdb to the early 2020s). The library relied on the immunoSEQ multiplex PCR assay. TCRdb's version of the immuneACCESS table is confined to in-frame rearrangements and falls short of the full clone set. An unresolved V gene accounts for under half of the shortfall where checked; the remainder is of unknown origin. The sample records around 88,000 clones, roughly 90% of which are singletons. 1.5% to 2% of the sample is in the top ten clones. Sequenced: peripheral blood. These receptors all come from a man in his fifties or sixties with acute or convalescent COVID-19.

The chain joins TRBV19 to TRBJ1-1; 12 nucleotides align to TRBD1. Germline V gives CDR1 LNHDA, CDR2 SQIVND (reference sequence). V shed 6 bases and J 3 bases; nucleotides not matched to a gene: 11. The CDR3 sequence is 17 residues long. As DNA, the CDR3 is TGTGCCAGTAGGACCCGGGACAGGGGGCGATGGGACACTGAAGCTTTCTTT. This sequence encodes CASRTRDRGRWDTEAFF.

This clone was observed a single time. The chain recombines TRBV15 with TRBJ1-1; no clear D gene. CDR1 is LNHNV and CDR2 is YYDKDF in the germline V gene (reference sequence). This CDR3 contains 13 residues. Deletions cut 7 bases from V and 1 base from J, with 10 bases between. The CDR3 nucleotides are TGTGCCACCACGGCCAGGCAGAACACTGAAGCTTTCTTT. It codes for CATTARQNTEAFF.

In DNA form, the CDR3 reads TGTGCCAGCAGCGTAGGGCATCCGGGGACCCAGTACTTC. It yields the protein CASSVGHPGTQYF. The chain carries TRBV9 and TRBJ2-5; no reliable D call. Germline-derived CDR1 and CDR2 are SGDLS and YYNGEE. Trimming took 0 bases from V and 7 from J, leaving 10 bases between them. The CDR3 contains 13 residues.

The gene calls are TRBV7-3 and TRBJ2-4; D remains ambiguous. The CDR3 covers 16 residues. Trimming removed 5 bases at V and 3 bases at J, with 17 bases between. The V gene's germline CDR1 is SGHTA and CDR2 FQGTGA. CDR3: CASSTSPGISKNIQYF. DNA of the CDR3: TGTGCCAGCAGCACCTCTCCGGGTATCAGCAAAAACATTCAGTACTTC.

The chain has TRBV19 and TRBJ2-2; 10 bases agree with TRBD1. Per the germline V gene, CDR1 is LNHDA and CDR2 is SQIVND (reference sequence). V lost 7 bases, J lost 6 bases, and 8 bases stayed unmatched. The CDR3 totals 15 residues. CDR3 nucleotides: TGTGCCAGTATCGAGACAGGGGGCAGGGCCGGGGAGCTGTTTTTT. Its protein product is CASIETGGRAGELFF.

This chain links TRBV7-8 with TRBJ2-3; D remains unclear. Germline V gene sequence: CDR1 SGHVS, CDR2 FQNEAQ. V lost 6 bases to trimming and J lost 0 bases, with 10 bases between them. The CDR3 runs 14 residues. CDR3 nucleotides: TGTGCCAGCAGAAACCCGACTAGCACAGATACGCAGTATTTT. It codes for CASRNPTSTDTQYF.

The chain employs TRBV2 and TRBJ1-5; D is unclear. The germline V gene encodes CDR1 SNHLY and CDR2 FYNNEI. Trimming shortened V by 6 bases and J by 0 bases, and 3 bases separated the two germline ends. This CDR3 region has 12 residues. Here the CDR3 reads CASRYSNQPQHF. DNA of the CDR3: TGTGCCAGCAGGTATAGCAATCAGCCCCAGCATTTT.

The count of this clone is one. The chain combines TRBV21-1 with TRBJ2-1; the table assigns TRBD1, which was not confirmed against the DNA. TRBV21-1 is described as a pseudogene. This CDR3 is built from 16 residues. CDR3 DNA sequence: TGTGCCAGCAGCAAGGAGGAGACAGGGTGCTACAATGAGCAGTTCTTC. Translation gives CASSKEETGCYNEQFF.

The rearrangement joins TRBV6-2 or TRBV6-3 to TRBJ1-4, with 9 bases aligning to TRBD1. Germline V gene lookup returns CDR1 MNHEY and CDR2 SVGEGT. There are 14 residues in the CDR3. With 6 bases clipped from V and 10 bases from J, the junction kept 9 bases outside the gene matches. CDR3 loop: CASSAGTGTRKLFF. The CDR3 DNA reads TGTGCCAGCAGCGCCGGGACAGGGACCCGAAAACTGTTTTTT.

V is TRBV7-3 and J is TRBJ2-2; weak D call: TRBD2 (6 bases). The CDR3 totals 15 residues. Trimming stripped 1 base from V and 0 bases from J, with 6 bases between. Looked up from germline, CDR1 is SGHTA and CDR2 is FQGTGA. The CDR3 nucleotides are TGTGCCAGCAGCTTAAGCGGGACGAACACCGGGGAGCTGTTTTTT. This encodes CASSLSGTNTGELFF.

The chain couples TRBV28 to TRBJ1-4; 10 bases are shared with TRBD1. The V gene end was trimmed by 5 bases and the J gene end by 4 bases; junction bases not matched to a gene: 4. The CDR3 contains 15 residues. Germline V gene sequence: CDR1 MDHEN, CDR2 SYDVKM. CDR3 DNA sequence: TGTGCCAGCAGTCCCGGGACAGGGGATAATGAAAAACTGTTTTTT. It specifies CASSPGTGDNEKLFF.

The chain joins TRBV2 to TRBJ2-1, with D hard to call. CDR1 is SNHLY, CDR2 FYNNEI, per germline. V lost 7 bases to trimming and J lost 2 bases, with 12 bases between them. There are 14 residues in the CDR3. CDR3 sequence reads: CASNKLSTYNEQFF. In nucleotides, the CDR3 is TGTGCCAGCAACAAACTAAGTACCTACAATGAGCAGTTCTTC. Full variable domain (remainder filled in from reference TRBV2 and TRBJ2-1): EPEVTQTPSHQVTQMGQEVILRCVPISNHLYFYWYRQILGQKVEFLVSFYNNEISEKSEIFDDQFSVERPDGSNFTLKIRSTKLEDSAMYFCASNKLSTYNEQFFGPGTRLTVL.

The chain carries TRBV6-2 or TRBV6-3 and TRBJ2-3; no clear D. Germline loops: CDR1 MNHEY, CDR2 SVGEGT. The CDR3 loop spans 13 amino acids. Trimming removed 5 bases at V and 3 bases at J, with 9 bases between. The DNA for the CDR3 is TGTGCCAGCAGTATCCGGAGAACAGATACGCAGTATTTT. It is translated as CASSIRRTDTQYF.

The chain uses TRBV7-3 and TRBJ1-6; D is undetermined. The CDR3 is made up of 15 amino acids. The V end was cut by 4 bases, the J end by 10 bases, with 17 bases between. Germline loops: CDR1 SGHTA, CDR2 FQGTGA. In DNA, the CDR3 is TGTGCCAGCAGCTCCTCGTCAGGCCCAAGGTCACCCCTCCACTTT. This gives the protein CASSSSSGPRSPLHF.

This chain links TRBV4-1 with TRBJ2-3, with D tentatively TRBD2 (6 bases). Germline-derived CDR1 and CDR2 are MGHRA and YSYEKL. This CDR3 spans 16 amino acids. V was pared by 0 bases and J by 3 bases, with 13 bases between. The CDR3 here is CASSQDWLARTDTQYF. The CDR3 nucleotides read TGCGCCAGCAGCCAAGATTGGCTAGCGCGGACAGATACGCAGTATTTT.

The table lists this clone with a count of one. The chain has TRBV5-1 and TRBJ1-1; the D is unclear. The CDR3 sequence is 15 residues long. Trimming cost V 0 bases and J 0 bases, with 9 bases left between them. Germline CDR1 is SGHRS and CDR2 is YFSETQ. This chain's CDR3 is CASSLEEFLNTEAFF. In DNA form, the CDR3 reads TGCGCCAGCAGCTTGGAGGAGTTCCTGAACACTGAAGCTTTCTTT.

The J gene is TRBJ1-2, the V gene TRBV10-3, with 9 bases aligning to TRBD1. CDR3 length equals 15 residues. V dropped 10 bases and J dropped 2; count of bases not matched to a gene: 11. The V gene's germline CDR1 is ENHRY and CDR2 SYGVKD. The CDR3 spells CATRMTGGDNYGYTF. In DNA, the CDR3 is TGTGCCACGAGAATGACAGGGGGTGACAACTATGGCTACACCTTC.

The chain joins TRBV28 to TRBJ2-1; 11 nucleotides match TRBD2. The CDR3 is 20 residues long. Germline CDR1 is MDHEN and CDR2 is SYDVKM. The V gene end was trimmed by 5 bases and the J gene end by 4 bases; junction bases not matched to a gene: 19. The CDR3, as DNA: TGTGCCAGCAGTCGTCCGGGACAACCCATGACTAGCGGGGCATACAATGAGCAGTTCTTC. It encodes CASSRPGQPMTSGAYNEQFF.

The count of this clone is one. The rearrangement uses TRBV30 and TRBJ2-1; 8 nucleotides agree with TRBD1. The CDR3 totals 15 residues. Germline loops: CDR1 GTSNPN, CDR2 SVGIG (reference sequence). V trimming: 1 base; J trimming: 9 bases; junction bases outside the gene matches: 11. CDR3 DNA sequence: TGTGCCTGGAGTGGCCCCAACAACGACAGGGGTGAGCAGTTCTTC. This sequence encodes CAWSGPNNDRGEQFF.

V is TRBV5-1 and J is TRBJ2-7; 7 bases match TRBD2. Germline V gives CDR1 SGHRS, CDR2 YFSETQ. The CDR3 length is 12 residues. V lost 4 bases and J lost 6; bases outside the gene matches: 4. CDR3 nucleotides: TGCGCCAGCAGCCAGAGCGGGGTCGAGCAGTACTTC. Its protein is CASSQSGVEQYF.

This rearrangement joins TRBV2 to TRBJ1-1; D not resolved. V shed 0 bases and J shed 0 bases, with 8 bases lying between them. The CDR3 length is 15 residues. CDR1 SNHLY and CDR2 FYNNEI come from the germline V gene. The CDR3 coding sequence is TGTGCCAGCAGTGAAGCACCGAACATGAACACTGAAGCTTTCTTT. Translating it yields CASSEAPNMNTEAFF.

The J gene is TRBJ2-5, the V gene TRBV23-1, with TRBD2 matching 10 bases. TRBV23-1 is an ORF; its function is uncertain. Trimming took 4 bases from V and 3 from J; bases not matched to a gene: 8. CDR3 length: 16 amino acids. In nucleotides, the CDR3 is TGCGCCAGCAGTCGCCGACTAGCGGGTGGGGAAGAGACCCAGTACTTC. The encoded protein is CASSRRLAGGEETQYF.

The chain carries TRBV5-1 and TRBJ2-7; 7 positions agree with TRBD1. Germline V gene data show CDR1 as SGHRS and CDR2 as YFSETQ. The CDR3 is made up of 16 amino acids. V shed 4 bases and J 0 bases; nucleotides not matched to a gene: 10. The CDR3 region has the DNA TGCGCCAGCAGCACTCTCGACAGGGCTAACTCCTACGAGCAGTACTTC. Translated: CASSTLDRANSYEQYF.

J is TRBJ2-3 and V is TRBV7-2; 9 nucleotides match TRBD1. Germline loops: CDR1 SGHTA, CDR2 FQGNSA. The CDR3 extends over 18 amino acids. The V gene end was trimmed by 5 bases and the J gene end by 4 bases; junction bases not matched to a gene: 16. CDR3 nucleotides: TGTGCCAGCAGCCCTACAGGCGGGACAGGGTTTAGGTCAGATACGCAGTATTTT. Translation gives CASSPTGGTGFRSDTQYF.

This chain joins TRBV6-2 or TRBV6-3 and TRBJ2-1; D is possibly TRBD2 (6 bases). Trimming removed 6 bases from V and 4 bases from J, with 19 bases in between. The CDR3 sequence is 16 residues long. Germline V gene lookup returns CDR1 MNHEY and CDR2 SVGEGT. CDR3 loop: CASSRTLAIAYNEQFF. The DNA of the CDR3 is TGTGCCAGCAGCCGAACACTAGCTATCGCGTACAATGAGCAGTTCTTC.

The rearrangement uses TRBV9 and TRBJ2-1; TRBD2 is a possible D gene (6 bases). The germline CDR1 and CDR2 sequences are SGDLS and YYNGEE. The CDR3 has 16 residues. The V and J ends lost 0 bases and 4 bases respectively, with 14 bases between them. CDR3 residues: CASSVGPGEDYNEQFF. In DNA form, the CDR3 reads TGTGCCAGCAGCGTAGGCCCGGGAGAGGATTACAATGAGCAGTTCTTC.

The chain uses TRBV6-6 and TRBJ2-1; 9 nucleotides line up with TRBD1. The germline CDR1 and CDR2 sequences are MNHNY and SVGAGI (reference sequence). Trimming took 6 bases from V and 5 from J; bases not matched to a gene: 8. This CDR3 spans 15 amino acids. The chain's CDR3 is CASSPGQGENNEQFF. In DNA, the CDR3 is TGTGCCAGCAGCCCGGGACAGGGTGAGAACAATGAGCAGTTCTTC.

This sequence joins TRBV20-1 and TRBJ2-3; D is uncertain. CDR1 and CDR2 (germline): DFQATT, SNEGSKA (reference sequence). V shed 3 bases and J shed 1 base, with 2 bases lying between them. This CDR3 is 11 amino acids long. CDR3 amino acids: CSASGTDTQYF. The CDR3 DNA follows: TGCAGTGCTAGCGGCACAGATACGCAGTATTTT.

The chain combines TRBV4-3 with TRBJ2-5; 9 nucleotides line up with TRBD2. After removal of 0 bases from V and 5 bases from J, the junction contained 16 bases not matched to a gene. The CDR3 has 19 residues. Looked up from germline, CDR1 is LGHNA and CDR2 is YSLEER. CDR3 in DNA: TGCGCCAGCAGCCAAGAACCCCCCCGTAGCGGGAGTGGGGGGGAGACCCAGTACTTC. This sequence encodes CASSQEPPRSGSGGETQYF.

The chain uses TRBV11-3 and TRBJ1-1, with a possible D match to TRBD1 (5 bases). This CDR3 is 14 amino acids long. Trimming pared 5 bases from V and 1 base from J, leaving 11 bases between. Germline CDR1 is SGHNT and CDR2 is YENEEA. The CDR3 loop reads CASSTGGGNTEAFF. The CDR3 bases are TGTGCCAGCAGCACCGGGGGTGGGAACACTGAAGCTTTCTTT.